This T cell receptor (beta chain) was identified in a study of graft-versus-host responses after intestinal transplantation (dated by TCRdb to 2020 to 2022). For the study in its entirety: The transplants that recipients received were multivisceral, liver-intestinal, or isolated intestinal. Donor T cell macrochimerism was defined as a peak of at least 4% donor T cells among recipient peripheral blood mononuclear cells. Alloreactive clones were identified by sequencing pre-transplant mixed lymphocyte reaction products and comparing them with unstimulated pre-transplant donor and recipient T cells. Every recipient was given anti-thymocyte globulin induction, followed by 3 to 4 years of maintenance tacrolimus and steroids. The cohort enrolled about two dozen intestinal transplant recipients, one of whom was a retransplant, and a few patients without pretransplant specimens were excluded. Rather than going through the commercial service, samples from a few later patients were sequenced in-house on an Illumina MiSeq and processed with MiXCR. After intestinal transplantation, graft-versus-host and host-versus-graft alloreactive T cell clones were followed in the graft, circulation and bone marrow using bulk TCR-beta CDR3 sequencing. The research as a whole found: Early after transplant, declines in HvG clones were associated with peak levels of circulating GvH clones. High GvH to HvG T cell clonal ratios were observed in the allografts of patients with donor T cell macrochimerism. GvH clones were found in recipient bone marrow, and some of the GvH clones appeared earlier in ileal mucosa or blood, which is consistent with an intestinal mucosal origin. The relatively low number and heterogeneity of intestinal transplant patients limited the conclusions.

Libraries were prepared through the immunoSEQ multiplex PCR assay. For most patients, genomic DNA was isolated with the Qiagen DNeasy Blood and Tissue Kit and sent frozen to Adaptive Biotechnologies for TCR sequencing. For most patients, high-throughput TCR-beta CDR3 sequencing of genomic DNA was performed by Adaptive Biotechnologies. On the study's bioinformatics: TCR sequencing data were retrieved from Adaptive's ImmunoSEQ software for around 20 patients, whereas a few other patients were processed with MiXCR and VDJtools. To correct CD4 versus CD8 sorting errors, sequences present in both subsets at a frequency ratio below 5:1 were removed. CDR3 nucleotide sequences shared by donor and recipient were removed because the origin of these sequences could not be assigned. To be classed as alloreactive, a clone needed at least 2-fold expansion over unstimulated cells and a minimum CFSE-low frequency of 0.002% (template counts) or 0.001% (read counts). A clone was considered mappable if detected in the sequenced pre-transplant spleen, lymph node, or MLR CFSE-low populations of the donor or recipient. Cumulative frequency of alloreactive clones was calculated as a percentage of all sequences weighted by copy number. In TCRdb, the immuneACCESS table is reduced to in-frame sequences with V and J assigned. These tables do not hold every clone; where another copy was compared, an unresolved V gene accounts for under half, and the others remain unexplained. That table supplies the V and J calls and clone size; D and trimming were determined from the DNA. Here the sample has about 100,000 clones; roughly nine tenths occur a single time. The ten largest clonotypes hold about 0.95% of the sample.

This clone has a single count. The antigen this receptor binds is unknown. The input lacks base qualities; no much larger clone sits a single base away. The germline V gene encodes CDR1 SGHVS and CDR2 FQNEAQ. Counted from cysteine to phenylalanine, this CDR3 has 15 amino acids. Solely the CDR3 DNA is kept, with 45 bases framed from the first base. Relative to germline, V is 1 base shorter and J is 3 bases shorter, with 9 bases between their ends. The sample's time point label, decoded: cells obtained before transplantation from donor or recipient. CD3+CD4+ and CD3+CD8+ populations were FACS-sorted from unstimulated pre-transplant donor and recipient cells taken from spleen or lymph nodes.

This material consisted of unstimulated CD4+ T cells sorted from spleen or lymph node cells, taken before transplant. This receptor was obtained from a human donor who was the organ donor for an intestinal transplant. The sequence joins TRBV7-8 to TRBJ1-4; the D gene remains uncertain. The sequenced DNA: TGTGCCAGCAGCTTAGTCTTCCAGTCTAATGAAAAACTGTTTTTT. Its amino acids are CASSLVFQSNEKLFF.